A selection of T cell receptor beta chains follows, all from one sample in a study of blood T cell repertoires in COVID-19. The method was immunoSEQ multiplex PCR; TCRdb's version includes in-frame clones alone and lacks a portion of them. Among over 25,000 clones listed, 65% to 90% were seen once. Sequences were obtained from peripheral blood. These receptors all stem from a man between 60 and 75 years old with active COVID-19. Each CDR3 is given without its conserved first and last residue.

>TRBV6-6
ASSREAHEQF
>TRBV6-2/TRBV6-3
ASSYSGRTVNTEAF
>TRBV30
AWGGDGLVSNEQF
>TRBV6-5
ASSYLSGRGNNEQF
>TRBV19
ASSTPFFGTGGPNTEAF
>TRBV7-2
ASSFPGGDLAKNIQY
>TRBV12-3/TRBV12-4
ASSLGTAGGYT
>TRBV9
ASSVDSGMGEQY
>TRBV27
ASSRGAGVSGANVLT
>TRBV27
ASSLALRSYNEQF
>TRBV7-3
ASSSGSADTQY
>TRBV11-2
ASSLADRGNTIY
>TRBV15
ATSRDRGRGLSGELF
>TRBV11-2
AIPAEERYTGELF
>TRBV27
ASSWWGGNTGELF
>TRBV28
ASSLLAVGVLRETQY
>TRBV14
ASSFPGVNTEAF
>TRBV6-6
ASRTDTYNQPQH
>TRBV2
ASSGRPSGAYNEQF
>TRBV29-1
SAGDTPTNEKLF
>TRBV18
ASSPFALRGPYEQY
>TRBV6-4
ASSDLAENTGELF
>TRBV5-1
ASSLEPGTGRRYNEQF
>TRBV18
ASSPGTGGPSANYGYT
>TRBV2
ASSVRGSTTEAF
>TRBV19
ASSSVAGAGEQY
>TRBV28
ASNGGSTDTQY
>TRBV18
ASSPLGLAGETQY
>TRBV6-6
ASSSPGASSTDTQY
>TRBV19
ASTDKNYGYT
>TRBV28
ASLSKLTGLSPLH
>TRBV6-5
ASSYSMWGPNEQF
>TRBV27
ASGFTGETQY
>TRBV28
ASRTSGREQY
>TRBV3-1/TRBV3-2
ASSQKTSGRAHEQY
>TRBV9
ASSAPGGRTSNEKLF
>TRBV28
ASSHSFLRSHEQY
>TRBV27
ASSVQGARTGELF
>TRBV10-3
AIRTSGAGTDTQY
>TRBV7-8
ASSLQAGGRTDTQY
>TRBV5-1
ASSPNLGETQY
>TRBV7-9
ASSPGTSGGYEQY
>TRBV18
ASSPSLAGGVGEQF
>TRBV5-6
ASSLEVTGPDYGYT
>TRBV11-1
ASSLRRGPYNEQF
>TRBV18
ASSPGMNTEAF
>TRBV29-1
SVARDSYLEKLF
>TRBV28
ASSLGASPLH
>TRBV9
ASSETTRTEAF
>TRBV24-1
ATSARDRGLETQY
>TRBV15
ATSRLAGLETQY